The source of this TCR beta chain is a study of monozygotic twins with inflammatory bowel disease. Every sample had its cDNA made across eight separate reactions. After re-calling the 5' RACE reads, TCRdb lists one entry per CDR3 protein, DNA absent. Its listing shows some 400,000 distinct CDR3 sequences. Germline loops: CDR1 ENHRY, CDR2 SYGVKD. The CDR3 extends over 14 amino acids. The source of this sequence is a human donor with ulcerative colitis or Crohn's disease, or a healthy co-twin of an affected twin (not recorded which). The source material was blood. The rearrangement uses TRBV10-3 and TRBJ2-1; TCRdb names TRBD2, which stays unverified in the absence of DNA. CDR3 loop: CAIGLAGEGNEQFF.